This TCR beta chain was identified during a study of blood T cell repertoires in COVID-19. Looking at the study overall: In each case, the material was cDNA or gDNA derived from T cells, B-cell-depleted T cells, or PBMCs.

One Seattle source followed patients from active infection through their disease course. Germline loops: CDR1 KGHSH, CDR2 LQKENI. The CDR3 runs 15 residues. Trimming cost V 5 bases and J 0 bases, with 10 bases left between them. Per the original methods: The assay estimated nucleated cells by amplifying reference gene primers. TCRdb's copy holds only in-frame clones and misses some; the assay was immunoSEQ multiplex PCR. From that table come the V and J calls and clone size; the DNA was used to work out D and trimming. The table includes approximately 390,000 clones, approximately 89% detected once. The chain recombines TRBV18 with TRBJ2-2; tentatively, D is TRBD1 (5 bases). This TCR came from a woman aged 55-75 years with COVID-19, enrolled during active disease. The sample taken for sequencing was peripheral blood. CDR3 amino acids: CASSDSSSNTGELFF. In DNA form, the CDR3 reads TGTGCCAGCTCAGACAGCTCATCGAACACCGGGGAGCTGTTTTTT.